The sequence of this T cell receptor (beta chain) was determined in a study of vaccination and CD4 T cells after COVID-19. Cultured CD4+ T-cell DNA underwent Oncomine TCR Beta short-read sequencing. Using its own MiXCR run on the PCR reads, TCRdb lists one record per CDR3 protein. The table shows more than 20,000 distinct CDR3 sequences, with under 55% occurring only once. The trim removed 1 base at V and 12 bases at J, leaving 10 bases unmatched. The CDR3 extends over 15 amino acids. Per the germline V gene, CDR1 is SEHNR and CDR2 is FQNEAQ (reference sequence). As for this clonotype: Its antigen is not identified.

Treatment here: approximately 10-day PBMC culture with coronavirus spike peptide pools or control peptides (ViraFEST assay). This sequence was found in a human donor who had recovered from COVID-19. Sequencing was done on a sample of CD4+ T cells from blood, cultured in vitro. The chain employs TRBV7-9 and TRBJ2-1; 9 bases agree with TRBD2. In nucleotides, the CDR3 is TGTGCCAGCAGCTTAGAGCTAGCGGGGCGATTCGGGCAGTTCTTC. Protein: CASSLELAGRFGQFF.